These 18 T cell receptor beta chains came from one sample sequenced in a study of shared clonotypes between healthy human individuals. The method was immunoSEQ multiplex PCR; TCRdb's version includes in-frame clones alone and lacks a portion of them. The data show a few hundred thousand clones, more than 95% seen once. The specimen was naive CD4+ T cells sorted from blood. Subset meaning: CD45RA+ positively selected. The receptors shown here come from a woman in her 30s in good health.

This sequence joins TRBV6-1 and TRBJ2-7; D may be TRBD2 (6 bases). The CDR3 spans 11 residues. CDR1 MNHNS and CDR2 SASEGT come from the germline V gene. Trimming took off 5 bases at V and 7 bases at J, with 9 bases between the two ends. The CDR3 sequence: CASSYGSEQYF. The CDR3, as DNA: TGTGCCAGCAGTTACGGGAGTGAGCAGTACTTC.

The gene calls are TRBV7-8 and TRBJ1-1, with a weak D call TRBD1 (5 bases). Trimming stripped 5 bases from V and 5 bases from J, with 18 bases between. Germline lookup yields CDR1 SGHVS and CDR2 FQNEAQ. The CDR3 contains 15 residues. The CDR3 here is CASSRRTFGGTEAFF. CDR3 nucleotides: TGTGCCAGCAGCAGAAGGACATTCGGGGGGACTGAAGCTTTCTTT.

V gene TRBV19 combines with J gene TRBJ2-7, with D possibly being TRBD1 (6 bases). Germline lookup yields CDR1 LNHDA and CDR2 SQIVND (reference sequence). The CDR3 extends over 13 amino acids. The V end was cut by 4 bases, the J end by 2 bases, with 9 bases between. The CDR3 spells CASSTDRTYEQYF. DNA of the CDR3: TGTGCCAGTAGTACGGACAGAACCTACGAGCAGTACTTC.

The chain employs TRBV11-2 and TRBJ2-7; 14 bases are a match to TRBD2. The CDR3 loop spans 14 amino acids. Trimming took 4 bases from V and 9 from J; bases not matched to a gene: 5. Germline V gene data show CDR1 as SGHAT and CDR2 as FQNNGV. In DNA, the CDR3 is TGTGCCAGCAGCTCCGGGACTAGCGGGAGCTCGCAGTACTTC. Protein product: CASSSGTSGSSQYF.

The CDR3 is CASSLRGNYGYTF. The CDR3 nucleotides read TGTGCCAGCAGCTTGAGAGGGAACTATGGCTACACCTTC. The chain couples TRBV5-6 to TRBJ1-2, with unresolved D. Germline values: CDR1 SGHDT, CDR2 YYEEEE. The CDR3 contains 13 residues. Trimming shortened V by 1 base and J by 2 bases, and 6 bases separated the two germline ends.

This rearrangement joins TRBV2 to TRBJ1-2; TRBD1 agrees at 7 bases. The CDR3 is 13 amino acids. CDR1 is SNHLY and CDR2 is FYNNEI in the germline V gene. Trimming cost V 4 bases and J 5 bases; bases outside gene matches: 4. CDR3: CASSVPGGYGYTF. Written as DNA, the CDR3 is TGTGCCAGCAGTGTCCCAGGGGGTTATGGCTACACCTTC.

The CDR3 sequence is CASSPRTGTGRNEKLFF. Written as DNA, the CDR3 is TGTGCCAGCAGCCCCCGGACAGGGACGGGACGTAATGAAAAACTGTTTTTT. The V gene is TRBV7-2, the J gene TRBJ1-4; 8 nucleotides match TRBD1. Germline loops: CDR1 SGHTA, CDR2 FQGNSA. The CDR3 sequence is 17 residues long. V was pared by 5 bases and J by 4 bases, with 12 bases of the junction left unmatched. Based on the CDR3 plus reference TRBV7-2 and TRBJ1-4, the full variable domain is GAGVSQSPSNKVTEKGKDVELRCDPISGHTALYWYRQSLGQGLEFLIYFQGNSAPDKSGLPSDRFSAERTGGSVSTLTIQRTQQEDSAVYLCASSPRTGTGRNEKLFFGSGTQLSVL.

The chain links TRBV2 to TRBJ2-3; D possibly corresponds to TRBD1 (6 bases). Germline CDR1 SNHLY, CDR2 FYNNEI. Trimming removed 2 bases from V and 2 bases from J, with 8 bases in between. This CDR3 contains 14 residues. The CDR3 region is CASSERTVTDTQYF. The CDR3 DNA follows: TGTGCCAGCAGTGAAAGGACAGTCACAGATACGCAGTATTTT. Filled out from reference TRBV2 and TRBJ2-3, the complete variable domain reads EPEVTQTPSHQVTQMGQEVILRCVPISNHLYFYWYRQILGQKVEFLVSFYNNEISEKSEIFDDQFSVERPDGSNFTLKIRSTKLEDSAMYFCASSERTVTDTQYFGPGTRLTVL.

This rearrangement joins TRBV6-1 to TRBJ2-1, with 14 bases aligning to TRBD2. The J segment lost 6 bases and the V segment lost 2 bases, leaving 12 bases of the junction unmatched. In germline, CDR1 is MNHNS, CDR2 SASEGT. This CDR3 is built from 19 residues. The CDR3 DNA sequence: TGTGCCAGCAGTGAATCCCTGGGACTAGCGGGAGCACTAGTCAATGAGCAGTTCTTC. It specifies CASSESLGLAGALVNEQFF.

V gene TRBV19 combines with J gene TRBJ1-2; the D gene is possibly TRBD1 (5 bases). CDR1 is LNHDA and CDR2 is SQIVND in the germline V gene (reference sequence). Trimming took off 4 bases at V and 8 bases at J, with 17 bases between the two ends. This CDR3 has 14 amino acids. CDR3 amino acids: CASSKGRNTMGYTF. The CDR3 bases are TGTGCCAGTAGTAAGGGGAGGAATACTATGGGCTACACCTTC. Together with reference TRBV19 and TRBJ1-2, the CDR3 gives the full variable domain: DGGITQSPKYLFRKEGQNVTLSCEQNLNHDAMYWYRQDPGQGLRLIYYSQIVNDFQKGDIAEGYSVSREKKESFPLTVTSAQKNPTAFYLCASSKGRNTMGYTFGSGTRLTVV.

The rearrangement links TRBV27 to TRBJ2-7, with a weak D call TRBD1 (6 bases). Per the germline V gene, CDR1 is MNHEY and CDR2 is SMNVEV (reference sequence). The V end was cut by 2 bases, the J end by 2 bases, with 19 bases between. The CDR3 is made up of 17 amino acids. The CDR3 nucleotides read TGTGCCAGCAGTTTAAACAGGGCCCTCCTTACCCCCTACGAGCAGTACTTC. It encodes CASSLNRALLTPYEQYF.

This chain uses TRBV28 with TRBJ1-2; D uncertain. CDR3 length equals 14 residues. Looked up from germline, CDR1 is MDHEN and CDR2 is SYDVKM. V was cut by 3 bases and J by 8 bases, with 16 bases left in between. The CDR3 loop reads CASSFYKGLWGYTF. As DNA, the CDR3 is TGTGCCAGCAGTTTCTACAAAGGGTTGTGGGGCTACACCTTC.

This clone showed up just once. The V call is TRBV18, the J call TRBJ2-7; 9 bases map to TRBD2. CDR1 is KGHSH and CDR2 is LQKENI in the germline V gene. With V trimmed by 3 bases and J by 1 base, 4 bases remained unmatched. The length of the CDR3 is 15 residues. The CDR3 DNA reads TGTGCCAGCTCACCCGGGACTAGCAGGTCCTACGAGCAGTACTTC. Its translation: CASSPGTSRSYEQYF. The full variable domain, completed using reference TRBV18 and TRBJ2-7, is NAGVMQNPRHLVRRRGQEARLRCSPMKGHSHVYWYRQLPEEGLKFMVYLQKENIIDESGMPKERFSAEFPKEGPSILRIQQVVRGDSAAYFCASSPGTSRSYEQYFGPGTRLTVT.

V and J are TRBV5-1 and TRBJ2-3, with 9 bases lining up with TRBD2. This CDR3 comprises 17 residues. Germline trimming cut 3 bases from V and 2 bases from J; bases unmatched to any gene: 10. CDR1 and CDR2 (germline): SGHRS, YFSETQ. CDR3 in amino acids: CASSSPGTSKTTDTQYF. The CDR3 coding sequence is TGCGCCAGCAGCTCCCCCGGGACTAGCAAAACCACAGATACGCAGTATTTT.

The rearrangement joins TRBV7-2 to TRBJ1-3, with 10 nucleotides matching TRBD1. Germline V CDR1 and CDR2: SGHTA, FQGNSA. V lost 5 bases, J lost 2 bases, and 3 bases stayed unmatched. The CDR3 contains 15 residues. CDR3 region: CASSRGQGAGNTIYF. CDR3 coding DNA: TGTGCCAGCAGCCGCGGACAGGGGGCTGGAAACACCATATATTTT.

This clone was seen only once. The chain combines TRBV25-1 with TRBJ2-7; 7 positions match TRBD2. Germline CDR1 and CDR2: MGHDK and SYGVNS. V was clipped by 7 bases and J by 4 bases; unmatched bases: 7. The CDR3 totals 13 residues. CDR3 nucleotides: TGTGCCAGCACGGGGCGGGAGAGATACGAGCAGTACTTC. The encoded protein is CASTGRERYEQYF.

This chain connects TRBV5-1 to TRBJ1-5; D gene uncertain. Per the germline V gene, CDR1 is SGHRS and CDR2 is YFSETQ. V was pared by 0 bases and J by 9 bases, with 13 bases between. This CDR3 has 14 residues. The CDR3 loop reads CASSLAGDGRPQHF. CDR3 bases: TGCGCCAGCAGCTTGGCCGGAGATGGCAGGCCCCAGCATTTT.

This chain uses TRBV6-1 with TRBJ1-1; D is uncertain. The CDR3 sequence is 11 residues long. CDR1 is MNHNS and CDR2 is SASEGT in the germline V gene. Trimming cost V 1 base and J 4 bases, with 1 base left between them. Here the CDR3 reads CASSEGTEAFF. CDR3 DNA: TGTGCCAGCAGTGAAGGCACTGAAGCTTTCTTT.